This TCR beta chain was retrieved from a study of radiotherapy plus CTLA-4 blockade in lung cancer. Study as a whole: For 15% to 20% of patients, objective responses occurred, and approximately 31% had disease control. General study findings and limits: After radiotherapy and ipilimumab, tumor-derived clones expanded in peripheral blood.

This table comes from immunoSEQ multiplex PCR, and its TCRdb copy is limited to in-frame clones, with some not included. The sample lists some 30,000 clones, roughly 70% occurring once. The CDR3 extends over 13 amino acids. Germline V lookup: CDR1 SQVTM, CDR2 ANQGSEA. With 5 bases clipped from V and 5 bases from J, the junction kept 3 bases outside the gene matches. For this clone: Its antigen is not known.

This sequence joins TRBV29-1 and TRBJ1-4; 9 bases line up with TRBD1. This sequence originates from a human donor with non-small cell lung cancer that progressed on radiotherapy plus ipilimumab. The sample here was peripheral blood, taken from a patient treated with radiotherapy plus ipilimumab. Here the CDR3 reads CSVTGQGNEKLFF. As DNA, the CDR3 is TGCAGCGTTACCGGACAGGGGAATGAAAAACTGTTTTTT. Using reference TRBV29-1 and TRBJ1-4 for the parts outside the CDR3, the full variable domain is SAVISQKPSRDICQRGTSLTIQCQVDSQVTMMFWYRQQPGQSLTLIATANQGSEATYESGFVIDKFPISRPNLTFSTLTVSNMSPEDSSIYLCSVTGQGNEKLFFGSGTQLSVL.